The sequence of this T cell receptor (beta chain) was determined in a study of cytomegalovirus exposure and HLA in healthy donors. With 60 Vbeta and 13 Jbeta primers, the PCR was carried out. The data were produced by immunoSEQ multiplex PCR, yet TCRdb's version contains in-frame clones alone and is incomplete. The top ten clones hold 7.8% of a sample with 150,000 to 200,000 clones, about an eighth of them seen once. Worth noting for this clone: Its antigen is unidentified.

Findings and limits, study-wide: In vitro experiments confirmed that three CMV-associated chains were specific for CMV antigens. In a later analysis, HLA-C alleles had the fewest associated TCRs, DRB1 alleles the most.

These donors, healthy bone marrow donors, were studied. The TCR originated in a man aged 45-65 years in good health and CMV-seropositive. The sample consisted of PBMCs.

DNA of the CDR3: TGTGCCAGCAGATTGGGACAGGGGGTCGACGAGCAGTACTTC. This gives the protein CASRLGQGVDEQYF. The chain is built from TRBV6-1 and TRBJ2-7; TRBD1 aligns across 11 bases. CDR1 is MNHNS, CDR2 SASEGT, per germline. The CDR3 contains 14 residues. Unmatched junction bases numbered 6, after V lost 6 bases and J lost 5 bases.